The next 9 T cell receptor beta chains were all read from a single sample in a study of blood T cell repertoires in COVID-19. Assay: immunoSEQ multiplex PCR; the TCRdb copy retains only in-frame clones and omits some. The table shows tens of thousands of clones, with approximately 80% occurring only once. Sequenced sample: peripheral blood. Receptors originate from an elderly woman with acute or convalescent COVID-19.

This clone was detected a few times. This rearrangement joins TRBV9 to TRBJ1-3; TRBD1 might be the D (5 bases). This CDR3 spans 14 amino acids. Germline CDR1 and CDR2: SGDLS and YYNGEE. Trimming took 3 bases from V and 0 from J, leaving 7 bases between them. DNA of the CDR3: TGTGCCAGCAGCGGACAGCTCTCTGGAAACACCATATATTTT. It yields the protein CASSGQLSGNTIYF.

The chain links TRBV5-6 to TRBJ1-6, with D possibly matching TRBD1 (6 bases). Between the trimmed V and J ends, which lost 4 bases and 6 bases, there was a span of 23 bases. Germline V gene data show CDR1 as SGHDT and CDR2 as YYEEEE. This CDR3 has 18 amino acids. CDR3 region: CASSAARQASRGNSPLHF. The CDR3 DNA is TGTGCCAGCAGCGCTGCCCGACAGGCATCTCGGGGTAATTCACCCCTCCACTTT.

The chain couples TRBV29-1 to TRBJ1-1, with a weak D call TRBD1 (5 bases). The CDR3 is made up of 12 amino acids. Germline V CDR1 and CDR2: SQVTM, ANQGSEA. The CDR3 protein is CTYTPQGPSAFF. CDR3 DNA sequence: TGCACCTACACGCCCCAGGGTCCGTCAGCTTTCTTT.

The chain employs TRBV14 and TRBJ2-7, with 9 bases identical to TRBD1. Germline CDR1 and CDR2: SGHDN and FVKESK. J gave up 5 bases and V 0 bases, and 5 bases lay outside the gene matches. This CDR3 region has 15 residues. The CDR3 protein is CASSQDRTGVNEQYF. The CDR3 DNA reads as TGTGCCAGCAGCCAAGATCGGACAGGGGTTAACGAGCAGTACTTC. The full variable domain, rest sourced from reference TRBV14 and TRBJ2-7, is EAGVTQFPSHSVIEKGQTVTLRCDPISGHDNLYWYRRVMGKEIKFLLHFVKESKQDESGMPNNRFLAERTGGTYSTLKVQPAELEDSGVYFCASSQDRTGVNEQYFGPGTRLTVT.

V and J are TRBV13 and TRBJ2-5, with TRBD2 matching 7 bases. The V gene end was trimmed by 3 bases and the J gene end by 3 bases; junction bases not matched to a gene: 1. Germline V gene sequence: CDR1 PRHDT, CDR2 FYEKMQ (reference sequence). The CDR3 is made up of 13 amino acids. Here the CDR3 DNA reads TGTGCCAGCAGCTTGGGGAGGGAAGAGACCCAGTACTTC. Encoded protein: CASSLGREETQYF.

Only one count was recorded for this clone. The chain links TRBV7-9 to TRBJ1-2, with 7 bases identical to TRBD1. Trimming took 5 bases from V and 4 from J; bases not matched to a gene: 13. CDR3 length: 16 residues. The germline V gene encodes CDR1 SEHNR and CDR2 FQNEAQ (reference sequence). CDR3 protein: CASSPGTDSSSYGYTF. The CDR3 bases are TGTGCCAGCAGCCCCGGGACAGACTCCTCTTCCTATGGCTACACCTTC.

The chain carries TRBV4-2 and TRBJ1-1, with D possibly matching TRBD1 (6 bases). V gave up 0 bases and J gave up 0 bases, with 8 bases separating them. The CDR3 is 15 amino acids. CDR1 is LGHNA, CDR2 YNFKEQ, per germline. The CDR3 coding sequence is TGTGCCAGCAGCCAAGAGGGGACACTGAACACTGAAGCTTTCTTT. Translating gives CASSQEGTLNTEAFF.

The V call is TRBV30, the J call TRBJ1-6, with D tentatively TRBD1 (6 bases). V was trimmed by 0 bases and J by 7 bases, leaving 10 bases between them. Looked up from germline, CDR1 is GTSNPN and CDR2 is SVGIG (reference sequence). The CDR3 has 14 residues. The CDR3 sequence: CAWSVGTRNSPLHF. The CDR3 DNA follows: TGTGCCTGGAGTGTAGGGACACGGAATTCACCCCTCCACTTT.

This chain links TRBV7-9 with TRBJ1-2; D uncertain. V lost 4 bases and J lost 4, with 10 bases in between. Germline V gives CDR1 SEHNR, CDR2 FQNEAQ (reference sequence). CDR3 size: 13 residues. The CDR3 region has the DNA TGTGCCAGCAGCTCGCGCAAAAGCTATGGCTACACCTTC. It yields the protein CASSSRKSYGYTF.